The subject of this entry is one TCR beta chain. This specimen belongs to a study of blood T cell repertoires in COVID-19. On the study more broadly: COVID-19 samples collected from the United States, Italy and Spain covered acute and convalescent phases.

Participant-reported clinical history was the basis for cohort assignment. Original data processing: Cell counts per sample came from amplifying reference gene primers. Sequencing used immunoSEQ multiplex PCR; TCRdb keeps in-frame clones, though not all of them. The V and J calls and clone size are taken from that table; D and trimming were inferred from the DNA. The profile shows about 160,000 clones, 80% of them singletons. The material sequenced was PBMCs or T cells enriched from blood (not recorded which). The clonotype originates from a woman aged 60-70 years who had recovered from COVID-19.

The CDR3 sequence: CASSHRDRVTYEQYF. The CDR3 bases are TGTGCCAGCAGCCACCGGGACAGAGTCACCTACGAGCAGTACTTC. The chain is built from TRBV5-4 and TRBJ2-7; 7 positions agree with TRBD1. With V trimmed by 4 bases and J by 2 bases, 9 bases remained unmatched. The CDR3 has 15 residues. The V gene's germline CDR1 is SGHNT and CDR2 YYREEE (reference sequence).